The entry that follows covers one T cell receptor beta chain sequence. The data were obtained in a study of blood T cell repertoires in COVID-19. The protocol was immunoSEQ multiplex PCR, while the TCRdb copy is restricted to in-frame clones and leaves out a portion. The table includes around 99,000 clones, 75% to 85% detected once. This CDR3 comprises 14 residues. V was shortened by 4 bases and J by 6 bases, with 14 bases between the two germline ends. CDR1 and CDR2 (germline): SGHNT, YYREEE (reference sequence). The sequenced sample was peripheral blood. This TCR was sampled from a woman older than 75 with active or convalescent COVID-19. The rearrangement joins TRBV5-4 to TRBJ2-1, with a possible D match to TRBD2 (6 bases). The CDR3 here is CASSPGLITNEQFF. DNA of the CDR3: TGTGCCAGCAGCCCAGGACTAATTACCAATGAGCAGTTCTTC. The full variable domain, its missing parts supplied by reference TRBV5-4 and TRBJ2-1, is ETGVTQSPTHLIKTRGQQVTLRCSSQSGHNTVSWYQQALGQGPQFIFQYYREEENGRGNFPPRFSGLQFPNYSSELNVNALELDDSALYLCASSPGLITNEQFFGPGTRLTVL.